These T cell receptor beta chains were read from a single sample in a study of T cells in Graves' hyperthyroidism and ophthalmopathy. From the multiplex PCR reads, TCRdb called clonotypes with MiXCR, one entry per CDR3 protein. There are a few hundred thousand distinct CDR3 sequences in the sample; around 19% occur only once, and just under 40% lies in the top ten. Sequencing was carried out using blood. These receptors came from a man aged 50 to 60 with Graves' ophthalmopathy. Each CDR3 is given with its conserved first and last residue. Fields, in order: clone size, J gene, D gene, V gene, CDR3 protein, CDR3 DNA. D genes are given only for firm matches. Part of the rows lack a size; the others show once, few, many or a class for expanded clones.

. | TRBJ2-2 | TRBD2 | TRBV15 | CATSRTLAGVFSGELFF | TGTGCCACCAGCAGGACCTTGGCGGGAGTGTTTTCCGGGGAGCTGTTTTTT
. | TRBJ2-3 | TRBD2 | TRBV4-1 | CASSPEERESDTQYF | TGCGCCAGCAGCCCAGAAGAGCGGGAGTCAGATACGCAGTATTTT
. | TRBJ2-2 | TRBD2 | TRBV18 | CASSPQTSAGTGELFF | TGTGCCAGCTCACCACAAACTAGCGCCGGGACCGGGGAGCTGTTTTTT
many | TRBJ2-1 | TRBD1 | TRBV7-2 | CASSPLGQGFPNEQFF | TGTGCCAGCAGCCCCCTAGGACAGGGGTTTCCCAATGAGCAGTTCTTC
many | TRBJ2-7 | TRBD2 | TRBV13 | CASSPRGEGAYEQYF | TGTGCCAGCAGCCCCCGGGGGGAAGGGGCCTACGAGCAGTACTTC
few | TRBJ1-3 | . | TRBV18 | CASSPPLSFGAGNTIYF | TGTGCCAGCTCACCACCGTTGAGTTTTGGTGCTGGAAACACCATATATTTT
many | TRBJ1-1 | . | TRBV2 | CASTMTSENTEAFF | TGTGCCAGCACAATGACATCAGAGAACACTGAAGCTTTCTTT
few | TRBJ2-3 | . | TRBV7-3 | CASSSGAAGTDTQYF | TGTGCCAGCAGCTCCGGGGCCGCAGGCACAGATACGCAGTATTTT
. | TRBJ2-5 | TRBD2 | TRBV6-2/TRBV6-3 | CASTFSSRGSNQETQYF | TGTGCCAGCACTTTTTCTTCTCGCGGGAGCAACCAAGAGACCCAGTACTTC
few | TRBJ1-3 | . | TRBV11-2 | CASSPLVGPSGNTIYF | TGTGCCAGCAGTCCCTTAGTTGGGCCCTCTGGAAACACCATATATTTT
. | TRBJ2-3 | TRBD2 | TRBV12-3/TRBV12-4 | CASTNGLASDTQYF | TGTGCCAGCACCAACGGACTAGCCTCAGATACGCAGTATTTT
. | TRBJ2-2 | . | TRBV6-1 | CASTNPREGWNTGELFF | TGTGCCAGCACTAATCCTCGAGAGGGATGGAACACCGGGGAGCTGTTTTTT
many | TRBJ1-5 | . | TRBV12-3/TRBV12-4 | CASSRYGGHQSNQPQHF | TGTGCCAGCAGCCGATACGGGGGACACCAAAGCAATCAGCCCCAGCATTTT
many | TRBJ2-7 | . | TRBV2 | CASRSPPGEQYF | TGTGCCAGCAGATCCCCCCCGGGCGAGCAGTACTTC
few | TRBJ2-7 | TRBD1 | TRBV4-1 | CASSETTGGGEQYF | TGCGCCAGCAGCGAAACGACAGGGGGCGGTGAGCAGTACTTC
. | TRBJ2-7 | TRBD1 | TRBV14 | CASTRSGQGRNEQYF | TGTGCCAGCACCCGATCGGGACAGGGGAGGAACGAGCAGTACTTC
many | TRBJ2-1 | . | TRBV3-1 | CASSQHYEQFF | TGTGCCAGCAGCCAACACTATGAGCAGTTCTTC
many | TRBJ2-2 | . | TRBV11-2 | CASSPQVNTGELFF | TGTGCCAGCAGCCCCCAGGTGAACACCGGGGAGCTGTTTTTT
. | TRBJ1-3 | TRBD1 | TRBV24-1 | CATSAQGGSGNTIYF | TGTGCCACCAGTGCCCAGGGGGGCTCTGGAAACACCATATATTTT
few | TRBJ2-1 | . | TRBV12-3/TRBV12-4 | CASSFGQPPNEQFF | TGTGCCAGCAGTTTCGGTCAGCCCCCCAATGAGCAGTTCTTC
. | TRBJ2-4 | TRBD2 | TRBV3-1 | CASSSSGKGQNIQYF | TGTGCCAGCAGTTCTAGCGGGAAAGGTCAAAACATTCAGTACTTC
. | TRBJ1-2 | TRBD1 | TRBV4-1 | CASSLPGQGRGQGGGIYGYTF | TGCGCCAGCAGCCTGCCGGGACAGGGGAGGGGGCAGGGGGGCGGAATCTATGGCTACACCTTC